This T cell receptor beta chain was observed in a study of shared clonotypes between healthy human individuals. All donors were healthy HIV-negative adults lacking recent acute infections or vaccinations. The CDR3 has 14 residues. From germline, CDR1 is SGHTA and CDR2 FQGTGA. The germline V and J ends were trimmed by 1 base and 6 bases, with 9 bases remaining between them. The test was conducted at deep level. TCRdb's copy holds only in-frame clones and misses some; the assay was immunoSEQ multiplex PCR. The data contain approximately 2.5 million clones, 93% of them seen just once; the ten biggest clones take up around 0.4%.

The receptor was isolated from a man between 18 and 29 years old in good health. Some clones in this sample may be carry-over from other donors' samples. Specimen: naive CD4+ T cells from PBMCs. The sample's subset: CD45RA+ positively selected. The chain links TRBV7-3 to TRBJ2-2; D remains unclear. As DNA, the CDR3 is TGTGCCAGCAGCTTAATAGAGGCCGCCGGGGAGCTGTTTTTT. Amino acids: CASSLIEAAGELFF.